The rows below give T cell receptor beta chains drawn from one sample of a study of patients and donors after allogeneic stem cell transplantation. TCRdb used MiXCR to reprocess the RT-PCR reads, holding one entry per CDR3 protein. The table records hundreds of thousands of distinct CDR3 sequences, 16% of them present only once. Input material: blood, either unsorted or a sorted T cell fraction (not recorded which). All receptors come from a human donor who was either an allogeneic HSCT recipient or a stem cell or donor lymphocyte infusion donor (not recorded which). It is not recorded whose cells these are; they may come from a transplant donor. Both conserved end residues are part of each CDR3. A D gene is named only where the DNA matches it firmly. A row's size may be missing; if present it is once, few, many or a size class.

v_call: TRBV6-2/TRBV6-3; j_call: TRBJ2-1; clone_size: few; d_call: TRBD2; cdr3_nt: TGTGCCAGCAGCCGGGAGGAAGTCTACAACAATGAGCAGTTCTTC; cdr3_aa: CASSREEVYNNEQFF
v_call: TRBV29-1; j_call: TRBJ2-4; clone_size: NA; d_call: NA; cdr3_nt: TGCAGCGTAGCCCGGGACACGAAAAACATTCAGTACTTC; cdr3_aa: CSVARDTKNIQYF
v_call: TRBV20-1; j_call: TRBJ2-3; clone_size: NA; d_call: NA; cdr3_nt: TGCAGTGCTAGAAGAGATACGCAGTATTTT; cdr3_aa: CSARRDTQYF
v_call: TRBV4-3; j_call: TRBJ1-1; clone_size: few; d_call: NA; cdr3_nt: TGCGCCAGCAGCCAAGATCTTCGGCAGGTGACAGCAGATTTT; cdr3_aa: CASSQDLRQVTADF
v_call: TRBV5-1; j_call: TRBJ2-7; clone_size: few; d_call: TRBD1; cdr3_nt: TGCGCCAGCAGCTTGGATGGGACAGGGTTAAACGAGCAGTACTTC; cdr3_aa: CASSLDGTGLNEQYF
v_call: TRBV12-3/TRBV12-4; j_call: TRBJ2-7; clone_size: NA; d_call: NA; cdr3_nt: TGTGCCAGCAGTAACAGGGTCCCCGAGCAGTACTTC; cdr3_aa: CASSNRVPEQYF
v_call: TRBV3-1; j_call: TRBJ1-1; clone_size: NA; d_call: NA; cdr3_nt: TGTGCCAGCAGCCAAGGTTTCGTCGGGTTAAGCGCTGAAGCTTTCTTT; cdr3_aa: CASSQGFVGLSAEAFF
v_call: TRBV6-1; j_call: TRBJ2-2; clone_size: NA; d_call: TRBD2; cdr3_nt: TGTGCCAGCAGCCTACGTTACCGTCTAGCGGGAGGGAACACCGGGGAGCTGTTTTTT; cdr3_aa: CASSLRYRLAGGNTGELFF
v_call: TRBV9; j_call: TRBJ2-5; clone_size: NA; d_call: TRBD2; cdr3_nt: TGTGCCAGCAGCAAAGGGGCTAGCGGGGTAGAAAAAGAGACCCAGTACTTC; cdr3_aa: CASSKGASGVEKETQYF
v_call: TRBV10-3; j_call: TRBJ2-2; clone_size: few; d_call: NA; cdr3_nt: TGTGCCATCAGTGAGTCGGTTATCGCCGGGGAGCTGTTTTTT; cdr3_aa: CAISESVIAGELFF
v_call: TRBV14; j_call: TRBJ1-2; clone_size: NA; d_call: NA; cdr3_nt: TGTGCCAGCAGCCCTATGTCGGGGGGTGGCTATGGCTACACCTTC; cdr3_aa: CASSPMSGGGYGYTF
v_call: TRBV5-1; j_call: TRBJ2-6; clone_size: few; d_call: TRBD2; cdr3_nt: TGCGCCAGCAGCGCCAGACGCGGGACTAGCGGCGGCTCTGGGGCCAACGTCCTGACTTTC; cdr3_aa: CASSARRGTSGGSGANVLTF
v_call: TRBV6-6; j_call: TRBJ1-4; clone_size: NA; d_call: TRBD1; cdr3_nt: TGTGCCAGCACCAGACAGGGTAATGAAAAACTGTTTTTT; cdr3_aa: CASTRQGNEKLFF
v_call: TRBV24-1; j_call: TRBJ2-5; clone_size: few; d_call: NA; cdr3_nt: TGTGCCACCAGTGATTTCGACGCGAAGGAAGAGACCCAGTACTTC; cdr3_aa: CATSDFDAKEETQYF
v_call: TRBV6-1; j_call: TRBJ2-2; clone_size: NA; d_call: NA; cdr3_nt: TGTGCCAGCAGGGGTGGGAAAAAGGGTGCCGGGGAGCTGTTTTTT; cdr3_aa: CASRGGKKGAGELFF
v_call: TRBV7-9; j_call: TRBJ1-1; clone_size: NA; d_call: TRBD1; cdr3_nt: TGTGCCAGCAGCTCAATGACAGGGTGGAACACTGAAGCTTTCTTT; cdr3_aa: CASSSMTGWNTEAFF
v_call: TRBV4-3; j_call: TRBJ2-1; clone_size: NA; d_call: NA; cdr3_nt: TGCGCCAGCAGCCAAGCTCCAGACATCAATGAGCAGTTCTTC; cdr3_aa: CASSQAPDINEQFF
v_call: TRBV5-1; j_call: TRBJ1-1; clone_size: many; d_call: NA; cdr3_nt: TGCGCCAGCAGCGTCCTCCCCGGTGGGGACACTGAAGCTTTCTTT; cdr3_aa: CASSVLPGGDTEAFF
v_call: TRBV20-1; j_call: TRBJ2-7; clone_size: few; d_call: TRBD2; cdr3_nt: TGCAGTGCTAGTTTTCTGGGCGGGAGCTCCTACGAGCAGTACTTC; cdr3_aa: CSASFLGGSSYEQYF
v_call: TRBV5-1; j_call: TRBJ2-6; clone_size: many; d_call: NA; cdr3_nt: TGCGCCAGCCGGGACTCTGGGGCCAACGTCCTGACTTTC; cdr3_aa: CASRDSGANVLTF
v_call: TRBV12-3/TRBV12-4; j_call: TRBJ2-4; clone_size: many; d_call: TRBD2; cdr3_nt: TGTGCCAGCAGTTTAGGGGGAGGGAACATTCAGTACTTC; cdr3_aa: CASSLGGGNIQYF
v_call: TRBV5-1; j_call: TRBJ2-2; clone_size: NA; d_call: NA; cdr3_nt: TGCGCCAGCAGCTCTGAGGGGATAACGACCGGGGAGCTGTTTTTT; cdr3_aa: CASSSEGITTGELFF
v_call: TRBV2; j_call: TRBJ2-7; clone_size: NA; d_call: NA; cdr3_nt: TGTGCCAGCAGTGAATACCCCTCGGGGTCCTACGAGCAGTACTTC; cdr3_aa: CASSEYPSGSYEQYF
v_call: TRBV7-2; j_call: TRBJ1-1; clone_size: NA; d_call: NA; cdr3_nt: TGTGCCAGCAGCTTACACTGGGGTTGGAACACTGAAGCTTTCTTT; cdr3_aa: CASSLHWGWNTEAFF
v_call: TRBV6-2/TRBV6-3; j_call: TRBJ2-1; clone_size: NA; d_call: TRBD2; cdr3_nt: TGTGCCAGCGGACTAGCCGGGGGGGAGCAGTTCTTC; cdr3_aa: CASGLAGGEQFF
v_call: TRBV7-2; j_call: TRBJ2-5; clone_size: NA; d_call: NA; cdr3_nt: TGTGCCAGCAGCTCTTATAGACAGGAGACCCAGTACTTC; cdr3_aa: CASSSYRQETQYF
v_call: TRBV20-1; j_call: TRBJ2-1; clone_size: few; d_call: NA; cdr3_nt: TGCAGTGCTAGAGATCGGGTGGGGGGCTACAATGAGCAGTTCTTC; cdr3_aa: CSARDRVGGYNEQFF
v_call: TRBV20-1; j_call: TRBJ1-2; clone_size: once; d_call: NA; cdr3_nt: TGCAGTGCCAGGGGTGGCGGGGGCCAGGGCTATGGCTACACCTTC; cdr3_aa: CSARGGGGQGYGYTF
v_call: TRBV9; j_call: TRBJ2-2; clone_size: few; d_call: NA; cdr3_nt: TGTGCCAGCAGCGTAGCTTTATTTCGGGGAGCCGGGGAGCTGTTTTTT; cdr3_aa: CASSVALFRGAGELFF
v_call: TRBV20-1; j_call: TRBJ2-7; clone_size: NA; d_call: NA; cdr3_nt: TGCAGTGCTAGGGCTTCCTACGAGCAGTACTTC; cdr3_aa: CSARASYEQYF
v_call: TRBV27; j_call: TRBJ1-5; clone_size: NA; d_call: NA; cdr3_nt: TGTGCCAGCAGTTTATCTCCTAATGCCGGTCAGCCCCAGCATTTT; cdr3_aa: CASSLSPNAGQPQHF
v_call: TRBV21-1; j_call: TRBJ2-3; clone_size: NA; d_call: NA; cdr3_nt: TGTGCCAGCTTCCTAAGGAGGCTTATTCACAGATCCACAGATACGCAGTATTTT; cdr3_aa: CASFLRRLIHRSTDTQYF
v_call: TRBV6-2/TRBV6-3; j_call: TRBJ2-2; clone_size: NA; d_call: TRBD2; cdr3_nt: TGTGCCAGCAGGCCCAGCGGGAGCTGGGCCGGGGAGCTGTTTTTT; cdr3_aa: CASRPSGSWAGELFF
v_call: TRBV20-1; j_call: TRBJ1-1; clone_size: many; d_call: NA; cdr3_nt: TGCAGTGCCCTAGGGAACACTGAAGCTTTCTTT; cdr3_aa: CSALGNTEAFF
v_call: TRBV20-1; j_call: TRBJ2-7; clone_size: NA; d_call: TRBD1; cdr3_nt: TGCAGTGCTAGGTGGGACAGGGGCCACGAGCAGTACTTC; cdr3_aa: CSARWDRGHEQYF
v_call: TRBV6-2/TRBV6-3; j_call: TRBJ1-5; clone_size: NA; d_call: NA; cdr3_nt: TGTGCCAGCAGTATTACCGGGACAACACGCAATCAGCCCCAGCATTTT; cdr3_aa: CASSITGTTRNQPQHF
v_call: TRBV20-1; j_call: TRBJ1-1; clone_size: NA; d_call: NA; cdr3_nt: TGCAGTGCTCCCTCAGTGCTAGGAAACACTGAAGCTTTCTTT; cdr3_aa: CSAPSVLGNTEAFF
v_call: TRBV6-5; j_call: TRBJ2-7; clone_size: NA; d_call: NA; cdr3_nt: TGTGCCAGCAGTTACCATACGAGGGGCAGGAAAAGCTACGAGCAGTACTTC; cdr3_aa: CASSYHTRGRKSYEQYF